This entry describes one TCR beta chain. Its specific antigen is unknown. No qualities accompany the bases; no much larger clone lies one base away. The cohort comprised 670 or so healthy bone marrow donors. Cohort members were all nominally healthy when sampled, although unrecorded immune exposures were likely present. The donor was CMV seropositive and belonged to the group of 270 or so seropositive cohort members. A peripheral blood sample was collected from each donor, and TCR beta sequencing was performed on peripheral blood mononuclear cells. Genomic DNA was extracted from the blood cell samples with the Qiagen DNeasy Blood Extraction Kit. CDR1 and CDR2 were assigned from the germline V gene (reference sequence) as LNHDA and SQIVND. The CDR3, cysteine through phenylalanine, is 16 amino acids long. Here the CDR3 DNA is all that survives: 48 bases in frame from base 1. The V and J ends are trimmed by 3 bases and 4 bases, leaving 18 bases between them.

The data are from a study of cytomegalovirus exposure and HLA in healthy donors (dated by TCRdb to the late 2010s). Regarding the study in general: An earlier analysis of 550 to 700 of the donors reported 250 to 300 Gb of sequence data and some 120 million unique TCR beta sequences from 150 million to 200 million T cells. Approximately 300 gigabases of sequencing data and around 90 million unique TCR sequences made up an early release that covered approximately 700 HLA-typed donors. Of the approximately 400 genotyped donors, over 65% fell in the genetic ancestry cluster associated with self-reported Caucasian donors. The aim of the study was to test whether cataloging public T cell receptors could identify signatures of past pathogen exposure. The study profiled the T cell repertoires of around 700 subjects by immunosequencing and related them to cytomegalovirus serostatus. A separate validation cohort of 100 to 150 different subjects was used in addition to the roughly 720-subject first cohort. The study combined high-throughput TCR immunosequencing, statistical association of individual TCRs with disease status, and machine learning to predict cytomegalovirus infection status. In a later analysis, previously published TCR beta repertoires from fewer than 750 donors were re-analyzed and high-resolution HLA genotyping was added so that TCR occurrence patterns could be studied. In the later analysis, no new phenotypic data were used to find candidate immune exposures; instead, reliance was placed on TCR beta sequences and their occurrence across donors. In an earlier analysis of several hundred of the donors, high-throughput TCR beta sequencing was used to judge whether each TCR beta V gene segment behaved as functional or pseudogenic. Alongside the repertoire data, information on donor age, sex, ethnicity and CMV serostatus was compiled. A later genetic analysis took genome-wide SNP genotypes for about 55% of the 666 donors and used that subset as a discovery cohort. Every discovery cohort repertoire had been produced on one sequencing platform. Class I and class II HLA loci were covered by the typing at four-digit resolution. The number of donors typed differed by locus, with roughly 629-640 for A, B, C, DRB1 and DQB1, over 500 for DQA1, under 610 for DPA1, and 400 to 490 for DPB1. About 5 DR-DQ haplotypes were handled as single units for association and clustering, since linkage in the cohort was strong. Among about 370 genotyped donors of the cohort, an average of around 240,000 unique TCR beta nucleotide sequences was sequenced per donor, of which about 19% were non-productive.

The paper as a whole reports these results and caveats: A group of highly shared sequence variants was considered likely to be a technical artifact of the sequencing pipeline. V-gene and J-gene trimming of TCR beta chains was associated with a missense DCLRE1C variant in a later genetic analysis, and the association was replicated in an independent cohort. A later analysis found that most CMV-associated TCR beta chains appeared HLA-restricted, with HLA associations seemingly driven largely by CMV exposure. A further reported finding was that TCR beta sequences accurately predicted the HLA-A and HLA-B alleles for most subjects in the first cohort. Presence/absence analyses assumed roughly uniform sequencing depth across donors, an assumption that may not hold. Linkage disequilibrium might explain the correlated functional status among segregating V segments, but an unknown experimental factor could not be ruled out. In both the original and validation cohorts, the classifier was reported to diagnose cytomegalovirus status with high specificity and sensitivity. A total of around 150 TCR beta chains were listed by the study as associated with cytomegalovirus. In a later analysis, TCR association rates were found to vary across HLA loci, with the most associated TCRs seen for DRB1 alleles and the fewest for HLA-C alleles. When HLA alleles, especially DR and DQ, strongly co-occurred, TCR associations were difficult to assign to individual alleles. A few of the identified cytomegalovirus-associated TCR beta chains were confirmed in vitro to be specific for cytomegalovirus antigens. Because counts were too low, seventeen rarely observed V segments, including chromosome 9 orphons, were excluded from the earlier analysis of several hundred of the donors. In an earlier analysis of around 600 of the donors, most TCR beta V segments appeared in productive rearrangements about 87% or about 30% of the time, broadly matching IMGT annotations. A later genetic analysis reported fewer N-insertions in productive TCRs among donors in an Asian-associated ancestry cluster than the approximately 700-donor mean. According to the authors, the approach could potentially be generalized to other disease states and immunological phenotypes. Some IMGT-functional V segments, including TRBV6-2 and TRBV6-3, could not be distinguished by the 87-base-pair reads and were therefore excluded. Immune exposure information for the cohort was limited to CMV serostatus. While some public TCRs were present in many individuals, most TCR sequences turned up only very rarely across donors. In a later analysis, around 17,000 TCR beta sequences were associated with specific HLA alleles at a false discovery rate of 0.05. The cohort was sequenced for TCR beta chains only, and without alpha or paired-chain data the features that could be detected were limited. In a later analysis, HLA-associated TCR beta chains were found to be more clonally expanded and to have lower generation probabilities than equally common non-associated chains. Because some donors lacked HLA typing at each locus, the association tests relied only on the typed subset. A later analysis reported that several top co-occurrence clusters appeared linked to parvovirus B19, influenza, CMV and Epstein-Barr virus.

Library preparation was by the immunoSEQ multiplex PCR assay. The multiplex PCR relied on a mix of 60 forward primers for TCR Vbeta segments and 13 reverse primers for TCR Jbeta segments. The CDR3 region of rearranged TCR beta genes was amplified from genomic DNA with a multiplex PCR assay. The Illumina HiSeq System was used to sequence the amplified TCR beta libraries as 87-base-pair reads. The study's processing was this. In a later analysis, 80 million or so unique TCR beta chains were counted across the 690 or so repertoires, and roughly 11 million of these chains were shared by at least two donors. Raw reads were error-corrected and collapsed into unique sequences by a nearest-neighbor algorithm in which closely related sequences were merged to remove PCR and sequencing errors. To assign V, D and J gene segments, CDR3 sequences were aligned to IMGT reference sequences. For a sequence to be retained, at least a six-nucleotide match to both a V gene segment and a J gene segment was required. A rearrangement was called productive if the CDR3 had no stop codons and remained in frame with V and J, and every other rearrangement was called non-productive. CDR3 was defined by IMGT convention, running from the second conserved V-encoded cysteine to the conserved J-encoded phenylalanine. In an earlier analysis of 550 to 650 of the donors, sequences lacking an unambiguous match to a single V gene segment were excluded. An earlier analysis of about 600 of the donors called V segments functional above 56.7% productive rearrangements and segregating when the between-donor standard deviation exceeded 5%. A statistical classification framework was built to diagnose cytomegalovirus status from the catalog of TCR beta chain sequences. In a later analysis, TCR nucleotide sequences were compared against IMGT/GENE-DB human TR gene sequences so that V and J genes could be assigned. Using the TCRdist pipeline, a later analysis assigned CDR3 sequences along with most-parsimonious VDJ recombination scenarios. A later analysis defined each TCR beta chain by its CDR3 amino acid sequence plus V-gene family, and excluded reads lacking a unique V-gene family. In a later analysis, a few hundred highly shared, low-generation-probability nucleotide sequences were removed to address suspected cross-contamination and a sequencing artifact. A later analysis calculated a clonal expansion index for each public chain from normalized within-repertoire ranks of inferred template counts. In a later analysis, generation probabilities were computed using a VDJ recombination model fitted to out-of-frame rearrangements, and the results were checked against IGoR. Hypergeometric tests were used in a later analysis to score TCR-TCR, TCR-HLA and TCR-CMV co-occurrence, with a repertoire-size bias correction applied to the TCR pairs. To estimate false discovery rates, a later analysis permuted the HLA or CMV assignments 20 times. In a later analysis, co-occurring TCRs were grouped with DBSCAN, and TCRdist sequence similarity was added when clustering was performed within HLA-allele-positive subsets. Co-occurrence clustering excluded repertoires with fewer than 30,000 or more than 120,000 public chains, plus five with anomalous nucleotide sharing. TCRdb took over this immuneACCESS table, retaining in-frame rearrangements with V and J assigned. Such tables are incomplete; in checked studies, under half of the missing clones stem from an unresolved V gene, and the remainder is unexplained. V and J calls and clone size follow that table, whereas D and trimming were derived from the DNA. This sample comprises 150,000 or so clones, just under 80% of them detected only once. The top ten hold about 3.1% of the sample.

Sequenced: PBMCs. The receptor chain draws on TRBV19 and TRBJ1-2, with TRBD1 tentatively as D gene (6 bases match). This receptor was obtained from a woman aged 45-65 years in good health and CMV-seropositive. The bases read TGTGCCAGTAGTATCACCCGACAGGTAATCGGCTATGGCTACACCTTC. Translated, this gives CASSITRQVIGYGYTF.